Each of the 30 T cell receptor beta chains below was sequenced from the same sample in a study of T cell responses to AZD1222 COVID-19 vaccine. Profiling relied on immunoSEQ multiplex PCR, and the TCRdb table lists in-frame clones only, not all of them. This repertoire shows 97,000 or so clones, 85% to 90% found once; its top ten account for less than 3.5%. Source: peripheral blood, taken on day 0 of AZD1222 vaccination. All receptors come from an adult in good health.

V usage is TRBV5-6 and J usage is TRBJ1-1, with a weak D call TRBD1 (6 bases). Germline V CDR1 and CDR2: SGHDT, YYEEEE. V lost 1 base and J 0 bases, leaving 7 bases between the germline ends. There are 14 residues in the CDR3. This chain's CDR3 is CASSLSGVNTEAFF. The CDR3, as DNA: TGTGCCAGCAGCTTGTCAGGGGTGAACACTGAAGCTTTCTTT.

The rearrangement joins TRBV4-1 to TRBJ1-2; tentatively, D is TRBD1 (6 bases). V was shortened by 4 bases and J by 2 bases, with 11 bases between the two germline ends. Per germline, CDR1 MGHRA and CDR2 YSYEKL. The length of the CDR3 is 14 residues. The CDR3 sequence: CASSPTQGNYGYTF. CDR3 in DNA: TGCGCCAGCAGCCCCACTCAGGGGAACTATGGCTACACCTTC.

CDR3 region: CASSVAGAASNEQFF. DNA of the CDR3: TGTGCCAGCAGCGTAGCGGGAGCCGCCTCCAATGAGCAGTTCTTC. The chain links TRBV9 to TRBJ2-1; D possibly corresponds to TRBD2 (6 bases). This CDR3 has 15 residues. Deletions cut 0 bases from V and 6 bases from J, with 13 bases between. The germline gives CDR1 SGDLS, CDR2 YYNGEE.

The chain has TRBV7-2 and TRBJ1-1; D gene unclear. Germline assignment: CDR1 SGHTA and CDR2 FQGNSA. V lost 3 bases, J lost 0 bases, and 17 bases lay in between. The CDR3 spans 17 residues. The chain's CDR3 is CASSLTPPFGVNTEAFF. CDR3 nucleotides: TGTGCCAGCAGCTTGACCCCCCCGTTCGGGGTGAACACTGAAGCTTTCTTT.

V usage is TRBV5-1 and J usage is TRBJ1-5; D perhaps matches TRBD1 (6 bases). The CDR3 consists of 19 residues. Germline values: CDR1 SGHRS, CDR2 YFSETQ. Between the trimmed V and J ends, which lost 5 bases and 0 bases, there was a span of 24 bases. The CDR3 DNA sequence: TGCGCCAGCAGGAGGTCAGGGGAATATTATCGCTATAGCAATCAGCCCCAGCATTTT. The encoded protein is CASRRSGEYYRYSNQPQHF.

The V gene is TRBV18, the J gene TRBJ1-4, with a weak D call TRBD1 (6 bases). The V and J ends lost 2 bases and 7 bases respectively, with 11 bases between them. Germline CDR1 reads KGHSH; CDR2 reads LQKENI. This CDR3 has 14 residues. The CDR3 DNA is TGTGCCAGCTCACCATGGGGGGCGCTTGAAAAACTGTTTTTT. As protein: CASSPWGALEKLFF.

CDR3 coding DNA: TGTGCCAGTAGTATGAGGACAGGGGCGTCGATGAACACTGAAGCTTTCTTT. This translates into CASSMRTGASMNTEAFF. The V and J genes are TRBV19 and TRBJ1-1, with 9 bases matching TRBD1. The V and J ends lost 3 bases and 0 bases, in that order; junction bases with no gene match: 8. This CDR3 has 17 amino acids. In germline, CDR1 is LNHDA, CDR2 SQIVND (reference sequence). Filled out from reference TRBV19 and TRBJ1-1, the complete variable domain reads DGGITQSPKYLFRKEGQNVTLSCEQNLNHDAMYWYRQDPGQGLRLIYYSQIVNDFQKGDIAEGYSVSREKKESFPLTVTSAQKNPTAFYLCASSMRTGASMNTEAFFGQGTRLTVV.

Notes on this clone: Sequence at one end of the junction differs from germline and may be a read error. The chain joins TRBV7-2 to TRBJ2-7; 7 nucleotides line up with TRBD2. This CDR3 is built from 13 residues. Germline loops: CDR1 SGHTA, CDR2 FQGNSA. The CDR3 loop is CPRRGGRTYEQYF. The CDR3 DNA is TGCCCTCGCCGCGGCGGGAGAACCTACGAGCAGTACTTC.

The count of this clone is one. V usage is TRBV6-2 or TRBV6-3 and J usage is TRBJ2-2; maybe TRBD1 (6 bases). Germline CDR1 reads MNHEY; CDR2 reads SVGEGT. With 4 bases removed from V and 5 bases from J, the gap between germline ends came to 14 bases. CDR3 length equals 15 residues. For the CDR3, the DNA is TGTGCCAGCAGTTCCGGGTCAGGGGTTACCGGGGAGCTGTTTTTT. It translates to CASSSGSGVTGELFF.

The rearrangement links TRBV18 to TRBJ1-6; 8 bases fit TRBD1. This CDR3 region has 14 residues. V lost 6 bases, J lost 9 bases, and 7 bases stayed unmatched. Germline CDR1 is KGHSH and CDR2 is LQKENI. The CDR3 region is CASSSQGVASPLHF. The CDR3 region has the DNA TGTGCCAGCTCCTCACAGGGGGTCGCTTCACCCCTCCACTTT.

CDR3 residues: CASSSPIAGGQDTQYF. CDR3 DNA: TGTGCCAGCAGCTCACCTATAGCGGGAGGGCAAGATACGCAGTATTTT. The chain recombines TRBV9 with TRBJ2-3; TRBD2 matches 11 bases. Germline CDR1 is SGDLS and CDR2 is YYNGEE. The CDR3 runs to 16 residues. Trimming took 4 bases from V and 5 from J; bases not matched to a gene: 9.

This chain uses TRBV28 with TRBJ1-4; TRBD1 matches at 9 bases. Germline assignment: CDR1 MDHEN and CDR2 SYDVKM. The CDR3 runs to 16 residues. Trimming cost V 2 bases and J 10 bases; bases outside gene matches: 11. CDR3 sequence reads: CASSLPNRGRRGKLFF. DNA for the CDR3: TGTGCCAGCAGTTTACCCAACAGGGGGCGCCGTGGAAAACTGTTTTTT.

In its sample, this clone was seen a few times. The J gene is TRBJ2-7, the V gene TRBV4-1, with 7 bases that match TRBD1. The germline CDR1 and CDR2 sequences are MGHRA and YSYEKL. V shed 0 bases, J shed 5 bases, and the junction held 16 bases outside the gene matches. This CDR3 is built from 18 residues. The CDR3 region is CASSQEEGSTGVQDEQYF. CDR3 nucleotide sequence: TGCGCCAGCAGCCAAGAAGAGGGTTCAACAGGGGTACAAGACGAGCAGTACTTC.

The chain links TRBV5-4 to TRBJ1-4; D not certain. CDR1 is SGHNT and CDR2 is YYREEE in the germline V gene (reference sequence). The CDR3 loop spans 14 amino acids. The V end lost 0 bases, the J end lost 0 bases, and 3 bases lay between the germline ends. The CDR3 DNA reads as TGTGCCAGCAGCTTGGGGTCAACTAATGAAAAACTGTTTTTT. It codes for CASSLGSTNEKLFF.

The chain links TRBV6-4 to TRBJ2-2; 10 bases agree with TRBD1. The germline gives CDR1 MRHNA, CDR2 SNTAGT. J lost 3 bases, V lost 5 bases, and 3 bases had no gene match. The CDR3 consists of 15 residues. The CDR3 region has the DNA TGTGCCAGCAGTACCGGGACAGGGGACACCGGGGAGCTGTTTTTT. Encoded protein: CASSTGTGDTGELFF.

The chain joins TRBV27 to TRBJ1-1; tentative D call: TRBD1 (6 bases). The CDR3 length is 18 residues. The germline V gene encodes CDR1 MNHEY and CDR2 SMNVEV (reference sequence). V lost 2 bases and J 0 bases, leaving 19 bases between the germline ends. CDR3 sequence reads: CASSLRGTTGPMNTEAFF. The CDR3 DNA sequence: TGTGCCAGCAGTTTACGCGGAACGACAGGCCCGATGAACACTGAAGCTTTCTTT.

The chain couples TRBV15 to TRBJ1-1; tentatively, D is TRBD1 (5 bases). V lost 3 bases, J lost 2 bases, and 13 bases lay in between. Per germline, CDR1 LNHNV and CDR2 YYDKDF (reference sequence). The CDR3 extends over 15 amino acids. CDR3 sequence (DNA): TGTGCCACCAGCAGGGCCAGGGAGATTAACACTGAAGCTTTCTTT. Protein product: CATSRAREINTEAFF.

CDR3 DNA sequence: TGCGCCAGCAGCCAAGATGTAACGAGGGGAGAGGCCTACGAGCAGTACTTC. Its translation is CASSQDVTRGEAYEQYF. The rearrangement links TRBV4-3 to TRBJ2-7; D may be TRBD1 or TRBD2 (5 bases each). The CDR3 has 17 amino acids. V lost 0 bases and J lost 2, with 17 bases in between. Per the germline V gene, CDR1 is LGHNA and CDR2 is YSLEER.

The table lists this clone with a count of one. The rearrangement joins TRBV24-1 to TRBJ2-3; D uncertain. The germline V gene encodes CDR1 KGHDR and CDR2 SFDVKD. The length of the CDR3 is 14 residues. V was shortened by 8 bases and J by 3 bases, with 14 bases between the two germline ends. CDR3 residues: CATTGGVETDTQYF. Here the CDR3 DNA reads TGTGCCACCACAGGTGGGGTCGAAACAGATACGCAGTATTTT.

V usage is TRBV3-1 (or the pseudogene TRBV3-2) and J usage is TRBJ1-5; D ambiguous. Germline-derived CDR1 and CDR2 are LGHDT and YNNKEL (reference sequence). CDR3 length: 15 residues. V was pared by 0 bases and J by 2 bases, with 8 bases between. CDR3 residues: CASSQDRGGNQPQHF. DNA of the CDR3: TGTGCCAGCAGCCAAGATCGGGGTGGCAATCAGCCCCAGCATTTT.

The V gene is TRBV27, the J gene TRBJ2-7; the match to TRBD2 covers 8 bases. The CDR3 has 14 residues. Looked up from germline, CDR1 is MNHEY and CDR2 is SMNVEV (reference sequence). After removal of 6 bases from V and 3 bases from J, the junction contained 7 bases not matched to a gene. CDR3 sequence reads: CASSTSGNHYEQYF. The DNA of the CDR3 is TGTGCCAGCAGCACTAGCGGAAACCACTACGAGCAGTACTTC.

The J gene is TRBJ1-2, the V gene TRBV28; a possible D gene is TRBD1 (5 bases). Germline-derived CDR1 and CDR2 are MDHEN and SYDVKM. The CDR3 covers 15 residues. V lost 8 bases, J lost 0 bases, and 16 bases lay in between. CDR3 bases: TGTGCCAGCGCGGATCCGGGACTCACTAACTATGGCTACACCTTC. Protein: CASADPGLTNYGYTF.

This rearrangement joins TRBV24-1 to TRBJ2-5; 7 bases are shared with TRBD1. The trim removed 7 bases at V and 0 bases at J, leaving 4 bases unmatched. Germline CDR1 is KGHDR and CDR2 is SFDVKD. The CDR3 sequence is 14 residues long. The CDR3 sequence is CATRTDRYQETQYF. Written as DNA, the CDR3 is TGTGCCACCAGAACGGACAGGTACCAAGAGACCCAGTACTTC.

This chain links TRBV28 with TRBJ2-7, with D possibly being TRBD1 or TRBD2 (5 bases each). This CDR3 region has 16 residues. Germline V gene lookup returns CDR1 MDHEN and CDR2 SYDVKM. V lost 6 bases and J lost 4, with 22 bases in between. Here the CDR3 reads CASRTVTGLLYYEQYF. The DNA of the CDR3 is TGTGCCAGCAGGACCGTGACGGGGCTACTGTATTACGAGCAGTACTTC.

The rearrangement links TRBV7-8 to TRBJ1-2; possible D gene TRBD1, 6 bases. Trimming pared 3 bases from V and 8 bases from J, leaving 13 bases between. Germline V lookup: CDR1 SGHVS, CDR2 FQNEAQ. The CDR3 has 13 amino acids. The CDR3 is CASSLDSRSGYTF. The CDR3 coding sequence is TGTGCCAGCAGCTTGGACAGCCGAAGCGGCTACACCTTC.

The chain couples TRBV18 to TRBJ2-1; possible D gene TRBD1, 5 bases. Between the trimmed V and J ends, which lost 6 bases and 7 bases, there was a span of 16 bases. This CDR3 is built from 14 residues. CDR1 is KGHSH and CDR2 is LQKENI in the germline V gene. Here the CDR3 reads CASSQTSGKNEQFF. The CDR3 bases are TGTGCCAGCTCTCAAACCTCAGGGAAAAATGAGCAGTTCTTC.

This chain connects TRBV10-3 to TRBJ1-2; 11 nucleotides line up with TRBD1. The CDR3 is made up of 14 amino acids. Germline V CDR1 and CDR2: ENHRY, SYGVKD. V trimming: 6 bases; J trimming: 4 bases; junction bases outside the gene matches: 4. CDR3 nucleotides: TGTGCCATCAGGGGGACAGGGGGTGGCTATGGCTACACCTTC. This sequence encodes CAIRGTGGGYGYTF.

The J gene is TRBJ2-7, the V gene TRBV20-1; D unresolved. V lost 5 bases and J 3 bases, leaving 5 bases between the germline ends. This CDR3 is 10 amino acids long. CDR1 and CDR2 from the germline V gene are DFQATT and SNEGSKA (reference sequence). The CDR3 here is CSASDYEQYF. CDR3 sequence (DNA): TGCAGTGCTTCTGACTACGAGCAGTACTTC.

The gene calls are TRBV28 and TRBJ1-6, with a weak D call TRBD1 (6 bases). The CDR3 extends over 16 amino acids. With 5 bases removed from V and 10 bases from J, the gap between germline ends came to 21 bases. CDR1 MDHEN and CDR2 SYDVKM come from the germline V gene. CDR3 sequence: CASSAYRVGKGSPLHF. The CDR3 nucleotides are TGTGCCAGCAGTGCTTACAGGGTGGGGAAGGGATCACCCCTCCACTTT. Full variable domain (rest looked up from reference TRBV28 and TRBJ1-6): DVKVTQSSRYLVKRTGEKVFLECVQDMDHENMFWYRQDPGLGLRLIYFSYDVKMKEKGDIPEGYSVSREKKERFSLILESASTNQTSMYLCASSAYRVGKGSPLHFGNGTRLTVT.

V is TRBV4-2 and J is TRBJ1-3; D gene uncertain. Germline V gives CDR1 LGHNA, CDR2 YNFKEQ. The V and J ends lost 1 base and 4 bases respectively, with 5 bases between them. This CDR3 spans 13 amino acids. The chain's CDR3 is CASSQGGGNTIYF. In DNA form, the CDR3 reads TGTGCCAGCAGCCAAGGAGGGGGAAACACCATATATTTT.